This T cell receptor beta chain was observed in a study of CD8+ T cells in alopecia areata. Turning to the study itself: Oral tofacitinib, 5 to 10 mg twice daily, was given in an open-label trial.

Treatment of the sample: oral pan-JAK inhibitor, 5-10 mg twice daily. A remark on this clone: The target antigen is unknown.

The CDR3 runs 11 residues. The V end was cut by 4 bases, the J end by 5 bases, with 9 bases between. Germline V CDR1 and CDR2: SQVTM, ANQGSEA. RNA extraction and reverse transcription yielded cDNA as sequencing template. The data were produced by immunoSEQ multiplex PCR, yet TCRdb's version contains in-frame clones alone and is incomplete. Found here are more than 200,000 clones, approximately 65% of them singletons; the top ten hold 0.95% to 1.5%. Whole-study results and caveats: Clonality in lesional scalp, especially alopecia totalis/universalis, exceeded that of normal scalp. TCRs were shared less clearly across patients than in mice, possibly for HLA-related reasons.

The genes are TRBV29-1 and TRBJ2-7, with a tentative D call TRBD1 (5 bases). The receptor was isolated from a human donor with alopecia areata. The specimen comprised CD4+ T cells sorted from blood, sampled at week 44, from a patient treated with tofacitinib. In DNA form, the CDR3 reads TGCAGCGTTGCCAGGGCCGACGAGCAGTACTTC. It specifies CSVARADEQYF.